This T cell receptor beta chain was captured in a study of response to subunit inactivated influenza vaccine (dated 2018 in TCRdb). Notes on the research overall: To follow how T cells responded to a trivalent subunit inactivated influenza vaccine, the researchers relied on deep quantitative profiling of the T cell receptor repertoire. What the work shows at the level of the full study, not this receptor alone: The authors suggested that each seasonal influenza vaccination may recruit only a limited number of new T cells.

This clonotype was recorded a few times. This receptor's antigen is unknown. No base-level quality is on record; no much larger clone is a single base apart. Library generation was performed with RT-PCR. Instrument used: Illumina HiSeq 2500. TCRdb's own reprocessing of the public reads used fastp at Q25 and MiXCR and kept productive beta chains. Rows are unified per CDR3 protein, each entry keeping the most common DNA and genes. Across this sample there are about 650,000 distinct CDR3 sequences, with around 14% seen only once. The ten largest clones capture approximately 10% of the sample. The TCR comes from a man aged 45 to 65 who received an inactivated influenza vaccine. Donor details come from another sample of the same person, matched by shared clones. The material sequenced was PBMCs from blood, taken 11 to 12 days after vaccination.

Read as DNA, the sequence is TGCAGTGCCTCGACTAGTGCCAAAAACATTCAGTACTTC. This translates into CSASTSAKNIQYF. The rearranged chain carries TRBV20-1 and TRBJ2-4; TRBD2 might be the D gene, on 6 matching bases. Inclusive of the bounding cysteine and phenylalanine, the CDR3 is 13 residues long. Only CDR3 DNA remains: 39 bases, in frame from the first base. V drops 6 bases and J drops 1 base, leaving 10 bases in between. CDR1 and CDR2, looked up from the germline V gene (reference sequence), are DFQATT and SNEGSKA.